A single sample gave rise to the 31 T cell receptor beta chains below, sequenced in a study of beta chain features in type 1 diabetes. Their antigens remain unidentified. Expressed TCRB transcripts were sequenced because the isolated RNA had all been reverse transcribed beforehand. Assay used: immunoSEQ multiplex PCR; TCRdb lists only in-frame clones, some missing. The sample lists a few hundred thousand clones, roughly a tenth seen once, with more than 0.015% in the top ten. Study findings and constraints: People with Type 1 diabetes carried modestly yet significantly shorter TCRB CDR3s in all four CD4+ subsets.

The sample was naive CD4+ T cells from blood. Receptor source: a man aged 25-45 years with type 1 diabetes.

The V call is TRBV18, the J call TRBJ2-7; D is undetermined. CDR1 is KGHSH and CDR2 is LQKENI in the germline V gene. The CDR3 is 12 residues long. Trimming removed 5 bases from V and 3 bases from J, with 8 bases in between. The CDR3 DNA is TGTGCCAGCTCAACTGAAAGCTACGAGCAGTACTTC. Its translation is CASSTESYEQYF.

This clone was seen only a few times. The chain links TRBV9 to TRBJ2-1; TRBD2 matches at 9 bases. The germline V gene has CDR1 SGDLS and CDR2 YYNGEE. This CDR3 is built from 18 residues. With V trimmed by 0 bases and J by 0 bases, 7 bases remained unmatched. CDR3 amino acids: CASSVVGGGAGSYNEQFF. The CDR3 DNA follows: TGTGCCAGCAGCGTAGTTGGCGGGGGGGCGGGCTCCTACAATGAGCAGTTCTTC.

Only a few counts were recorded for this clone. The rearrangement uses TRBV5-6 and TRBJ1-2; 9 bases are shared with TRBD1. Germline CDR1 reads SGHDT; CDR2 reads YYEEEE. The CDR3 is 16 residues long. Losses at the gene ends were 3 bases for V and 7 bases for J; bases not matched to a gene: 13. The CDR3 DNA follows: TGTGCCAGCAGCTCCCGGGACAGGGATCACCCCAGTGGCTACACCTTC. Residues: CASSSRDRDHPSGYTF.

This clone occurred once. The chain couples TRBV18 to TRBJ1-1, with D unclear. Germline CDR1 and CDR2: KGHSH and LQKENI. The CDR3 extends over 14 amino acids. Trimming took 3 bases from V and 1 from J, leaving 9 bases between them. The CDR3 loop is CASSPIQSNTEAFF. As DNA, the CDR3 is TGTGCCAGCTCACCGATACAGTCGAACACTGAAGCTTTCTTT.

This clone was seen more than once but under ten times. The CDR3 DNA is TGTGCCTGGAACCGGGGACTACGATGTCAGTACTTC. Its translation is CAWNRGLRCQYF. This chain links TRBV30 with TRBJ2-7, with TRBD2 matching 7 bases. The length of the CDR3 is 12 residues. The ends lost 4 bases at V and 10 bases at J; junction bases unmatched: 10. Germline loops: CDR1 GTSNPN, CDR2 SVGIG (reference sequence).

This clone was seen a few times. The chain's CDR3 is CASSLSGSEAFF. The CDR3 DNA is TGTGCCAGCAGCTTGAGCGGCTCTGAAGCTTTCTTT. The chain combines TRBV7-9 with TRBJ1-1; D remains ambiguous. V was clipped by 3 bases and J by 6 bases, with 8 bases between them. This CDR3 region has 12 residues. Germline CDR1 SEHNR, CDR2 FQNEAQ (reference sequence).

In its sample, this clone was seen a few times. J is TRBJ2-1 and V is TRBV2; D is possibly TRBD1 (6 bases). The ends were cut back, 2 bases at V and 0 bases at J, with 11 bases in the middle. The CDR3 consists of 16 residues. Germline V lookup: CDR1 SNHLY, CDR2 FYNNEI. The CDR3 DNA reads as TGTGCCAGCAGTGAACAGGGGATGGGCTCCTACAATGAGCAGTTCTTC. Amino acid sequence: CASSEQGMGSYNEQFF.

This clone was seen only a few times. V usage is TRBV5-1 and J usage is TRBJ2-3; the match to TRBD2 covers 8 bases. The CDR3 covers 15 residues. Germline loops: CDR1 SGHRS, CDR2 YFSETQ. Trimming cost V 4 bases and J 2 bases; bases outside gene matches: 6. This chain's CDR3 is CASSRSGGYTDTQYF. CDR3 DNA: TGCGCCAGCAGCCGCAGCGGGGGCTACACAGATACGCAGTATTTT.

The chain's CDR3 is CASSSGQGVGSPLHF. Written as DNA, the CDR3 is TGTGCCAGCAGTTCGGGACAGGGGGTAGGCTCACCCCTCCACTTT. This chain connects TRBV28 to TRBJ1-6; 11 nucleotides match TRBD1. V was clipped by 4 bases and J by 10 bases; unmatched bases: 6. Germline loops: CDR1 MDHEN, CDR2 SYDVKM. The CDR3 length is 15 residues.

The chain carries TRBV6-6 and TRBJ2-5, with D tentatively TRBD2 (5 bases). CDR1 is MNHNY and CDR2 is SVGAGI in the germline V gene (reference sequence). The CDR3 is 15 amino acids. Deletions cut 0 bases from V and 5 bases from J, with 13 bases between. The CDR3 bases are TGTGCCAGCAGTTACTCCGGCGGAGGTTCGGAGACCCAGTACTTC. Amino acids: CASSYSGGGSETQYF.

The CDR3 nucleotides read TGTGCCAGCAGCGATACCGGACACTCGGCAGATACGCAGTATTTT. Translation gives CASSDTGHSADTQYF. The chain combines TRBV4-2 with TRBJ2-3, with D maybe TRBD1 (5 bases). The CDR3 is 15 residues long. The germline V gene encodes CDR1 LGHNA and CDR2 YNFKEQ. V shed 5 bases and J shed 4 bases, with 16 bases lying between them.

This clone was seen a handful of times. The V gene is TRBV6-5, the J gene TRBJ1-2; 7 bases map to TRBD1. CDR3 length: 14 amino acids. Losses at the gene ends were 4 bases for V and 9 bases for J; bases not matched to a gene: 11. Germline V gene sequence: CDR1 MNHEY, CDR2 SVGAGI. The CDR3 sequence: CASSWLDRDWSYTF. The DNA of the CDR3 is TGTGCCAGCAGTTGGCTCGACAGGGATTGGAGCTACACCTTC.

V and J are TRBV19 and TRBJ1-2; weak D call: TRBD1 (6 bases). The CDR3 sequence is 13 residues long. Germline assignment: CDR1 LNHDA and CDR2 SQIVND (reference sequence). Between the trimmed V and J ends, which lost 5 bases and 4 bases, there was a span of 11 bases. CDR3 nucleotides: TGTGCCAGTAGTGTCGACAGGATCTATGGCTACACCTTC. Protein: CASSVDRIYGYTF.

The rearrangement uses TRBV5-4 and TRBJ2-3; D might be TRBD1 (5 bases). The CDR3 is 14 amino acids. Trimming took off 2 bases at V and 2 bases at J, with 9 bases between the two ends. Per germline, CDR1 SGHNT and CDR2 YYREEE (reference sequence). The CDR3 sequence is CASSLRGFTDTQYF. For the CDR3, the DNA is TGTGCCAGCAGCTTAAGGGGATTCACAGATACGCAGTATTTT.

This clone was picked up a small number of times. This rearrangement joins TRBV4-3 to TRBJ2-3; tentatively, D is TRBD2 (6 bases). The length of the CDR3 is 17 residues. Germline V gene lookup returns CDR1 LGHNA and CDR2 YSLEER. The V end was cut by 0 bases, the J end by 2 bases, with 15 bases between. CDR3 sequence (DNA): TGCGCCAGCAGCCAAGATGGTGGGGGGATGGTCACAGATACGCAGTATTTT. Its protein is CASSQDGGGMVTDTQYF.

This clone was observed a handful of times. The genes are TRBV4-2 and TRBJ1-6, with D unclear. The CDR3 extends over 16 amino acids. V was shortened by 3 bases and J by 7 bases, with 16 bases between the two germline ends. Germline V lookup: CDR1 LGHNA, CDR2 YNFKEQ. The CDR3: CASSQPTRSQNSPLHF. CDR3 bases: TGTGCCAGCAGCCAGCCCACAAGGAGCCAAAATTCACCCCTCCACTTT.

The genes are TRBV30 and TRBJ1-4; tentative D call: TRBD1 (5 bases). This CDR3 contains 14 residues. CDR1 is GTSNPN, CDR2 SVGIG, per germline (reference sequence). Trimming removed 3 bases from V and 8 bases from J, with 16 bases in between. CDR3 in amino acids: CAWSGTRGGEKLFF. In DNA form, the CDR3 reads TGTGCCTGGAGCGGGACTAGGGGAGGCGAAAAACTGTTTTTT.

The genes are TRBV5-1 and TRBJ2-7, with 7 bases fitting TRBD1. With 5 bases clipped from V and 5 bases from J, the junction kept 4 bases outside the gene matches. The CDR3 consists of 12 residues. The germline CDR1 and CDR2 sequences are SGHRS and YFSETQ. The CDR3 DNA reads TGCGCCAGCAGTCGGACAGGTAACGAGCAGTACTTC. Its protein is CASSRTGNEQYF.

This sequence joins TRBV7-3 and TRBJ2-1, with D hard to call. The V gene's germline CDR1 is SGHTA and CDR2 FQGTGA. The V end lost 6 bases, the J end lost 1 base, and 7 bases lay between the germline ends. CDR3 length equals 13 residues. The CDR3 region has the DNA TGTGCCAGCAGTACGGGTTCCTACAATGAGCAGTTCTTC. Its translation is CASSTGSYNEQFF. Drawing the rest from reference TRBV7-3 and TRBJ2-1, the complete variable domain is GAGVSQTPSNKVTEKGKYVELRCDPISGHTALYWYRQSLGQGPEFLIYFQGTGAADDSGLPNDRFFAVRPEGSVSTLKIQRTERGDSAVYLCASSTGSYNEQFFGPGTRLTVL.

This clone was seen more than once but under ten times. The rearrangement links TRBV7-2 to TRBJ2-1; maybe TRBD2 (6 bases). The V gene lost 2 bases and the J gene lost 5 bases, with 10 bases spanning the gap. Germline V lookup: CDR1 SGHTA, CDR2 FQGNSA. This CDR3 spans 14 amino acids. This chain's CDR3 is CASSLSGLNNEQFF. The CDR3 bases are TGTGCCAGCAGCTTAAGTGGACTAAACAATGAGCAGTTCTTC.

This clone has more than one count but fewer than ten. The chain employs TRBV5-8 and TRBJ1-2; D call uncertain. Germline V gene lookup returns CDR1 SGHTS and CDR2 YDEGEE. The length of the CDR3 is 10 residues. V dropped 6 bases and J dropped 8 bases, with 8 bases sitting between them. The CDR3 region is CASTQWGYTF. CDR3 nucleotides: TGTGCCAGCACCCAGTGGGGCTACACCTTC.

The chain combines TRBV19 with TRBJ1-5; D gene ambiguous. The CDR3 contains 15 residues. Trimming removed 3 bases from V and 1 base from J, with 10 bases in between. Looked up from germline, CDR1 is LNHDA and CDR2 is SQIVND (reference sequence). The CDR3 loop reads CASSMRGPSNQPQHF. In DNA form, the CDR3 reads TGTGCCAGTAGTATGCGAGGGCCCAGCAATCAGCCCCAGCATTTT.

This clone was counted between two and nine times. J is TRBJ2-5 and V is TRBV6-5, with 8 bases that match TRBD2. This CDR3 is built from 15 residues. V lost 6 bases, J lost 4 bases, and 10 bases stayed unmatched. Germline loops: CDR1 MNHEY, CDR2 SVGAGI. CDR3 residues: CASSHSGGRIETQYF. In DNA form, the CDR3 reads TGTGCCAGCAGCCACTCGGGGGGGCGTATAGAGACCCAGTACTTC.

The chain is built from TRBV20-1 and TRBJ2-7; unclear D gene. The V gene's germline CDR1 is DFQATT and CDR2 SNEGSKA (reference sequence). The CDR3 is 11 amino acids. The V gene lost 1 base and the J gene lost 6 bases, with 7 bases spanning the gap. The CDR3 DNA reads as TGCAGTGCTAGAGTGAGTGGCGAGCAGTACTTC. Translated: CSARVSGEQYF.

This clone was observed a handful of times. V usage is TRBV6-1 and J usage is TRBJ1-6; D is possibly TRBD1 (6 bases). Germline V lookup: CDR1 MNHNS, CDR2 SASEGT. V lost 6 bases and J lost 10, with 16 bases in between. The CDR3 sequence is 14 residues long. CDR3 nucleotides: TGTGCCAGCAGCCCCCGGGACATGGGCTCACCCCTCCACTTT. This gives the protein CASSPRDMGSPLHF.

The chain uses TRBV7-9 and TRBJ1-4, with D possibly matching TRBD1 (6 bases). This CDR3 is 12 amino acids long. CDR1 and CDR2 from the germline V gene are SEHNR and FQNEAQ (reference sequence). V was cut by 4 bases and J by 8 bases, with 8 bases left in between. The CDR3 DNA is TGTGCCAGCAGCTCCGACAGGGAAAAACTGTTTTTT. Translation gives CASSSDREKLFF.

This clone was seen more than once but under ten times. The V and J genes are TRBV5-1 and TRBJ2-1; 7 bases align to TRBD1. Germline V gives CDR1 SGHRS, CDR2 YFSETQ. CDR3 length: 17 residues. Germline trimming cut 0 bases from V and 9 bases from J; bases unmatched to any gene: 15. CDR3 sequence: CASSLGPRDRARGEQFF. CDR3 DNA sequence: TGCGCCAGCAGCTTGGGCCCCCGGGACAGAGCAAGAGGTGAGCAGTTCTTC.

V is TRBV2 and J is TRBJ2-7; TRBD1 matches at 11 bases. Germline V gene lookup returns CDR1 SNHLY and CDR2 FYNNEI. V was pared by 2 bases and J by 5 bases, with 2 bases of the junction left unmatched. The CDR3 contains 14 residues. The chain's CDR3 is CASSERTGGHEQYF. The CDR3 region has the DNA TGTGCCAGCAGTGAAAGGACAGGGGGCCACGAGCAGTACTTC. Full variable domain (remainder filled in from reference TRBV2 and TRBJ2-7): EPEVTQTPSHQVTQMGQEVILRCVPISNHLYFYWYRQILGQKVEFLVSFYNNEISEKSEIFDDQFSVERPDGSNFTLKIRSTKLEDSAMYFCASSERTGGHEQYFGPGTRLTVT.

In this sample, this clone turned up a few times. The chain has TRBV18 and TRBJ2-7; TRBD1 matches 9 bases. Germline loops: CDR1 KGHSH, CDR2 LQKENI. V shed 6 bases and J 1 base; nucleotides not matched to a gene: 7. This CDR3 is 15 amino acids long. The CDR3 reads CASSQSGTGSYEQYF. Here the CDR3 DNA reads TGTGCCAGCTCGCAATCCGGGACAGGGTCCTACGAGCAGTACTTC.

A few counts support this clone. The chain employs TRBV30 and TRBJ1-2, with D possibly being TRBD1 (6 bases). V was trimmed by 4 bases and J by 4 bases, leaving 19 bases between them. Germline CDR1 GTSNPN, CDR2 SVGIG (reference sequence). The CDR3 contains 15 residues. The CDR3 DNA reads as TGTGCCTGGAACGGTTTACAGGGCCACCGCTATGGCTACACCTTC. Residues: CAWNGLQGHRYGYTF.

A word on this clone: This clone may be a read error of a much larger clone one base away. V gene TRBV11-2 combines with J gene TRBJ2-3, with D perhaps matching TRBD2 (6 bases). Trimming stripped 1 base from V and 4 bases from J, with 9 bases between. The CDR3 length is 14 residues. Germline CDR1 SGHAT, CDR2 FQNNGV. Here the CDR3 DNA reads TGTGCCAGCAGCTTAGTGCGGGGCCCAGATACGCAGTATTTT. This gives the protein CASSLVRGPDTQYF.